This TCR beta chain came from a study of shared clonotypes between healthy human individuals. In the study overall: Donor composition was two women and a few men, aged 18 to 49. General study points: Naive subsets tended to show greater estimated richness than memory subsets.

The V end lost 2 bases, the J end lost 6 bases, and 16 bases lay between the germline ends. There are 16 residues in the CDR3. The germline gives CDR1 SEHNR, CDR2 FQNEAQ (reference sequence). Produced via immunoSEQ multiplex PCR; TCRdb's table is partial and in-frame only. In the table there are about 1.5 million clones, 98% of which are singletons. With respect to this clone: The antigen is not known.

This rearrangement joins TRBV7-9 to TRBJ1-4, with D possibly matching TRBD1 (5 bases). The sequenced sample consisted of naive CD4+ T cells sorted from blood. The subset: CD45RA+ positively selected. This receptor was taken from a man younger than 45 in good health. The CDR3 here is CASSLQVWGSDEKLFF. In nucleotides, the CDR3 is TGTGCCAGCAGCTTACAGGTGTGGGGCAGCGATGAAAAACTGTTTTTT. Drawing the rest from reference TRBV7-9 and TRBJ1-4, the complete variable domain is DTGVSQNPRHKITKRGQNVTFRCDPISEHNRLYWYRQTLGQGPEFLTYFQNEAQLEKSRLLSDRFSAERPKGSFSTLEIQRTEQGDSAMYLCASSLQVWGSDEKLFFGSGTQLSVL.